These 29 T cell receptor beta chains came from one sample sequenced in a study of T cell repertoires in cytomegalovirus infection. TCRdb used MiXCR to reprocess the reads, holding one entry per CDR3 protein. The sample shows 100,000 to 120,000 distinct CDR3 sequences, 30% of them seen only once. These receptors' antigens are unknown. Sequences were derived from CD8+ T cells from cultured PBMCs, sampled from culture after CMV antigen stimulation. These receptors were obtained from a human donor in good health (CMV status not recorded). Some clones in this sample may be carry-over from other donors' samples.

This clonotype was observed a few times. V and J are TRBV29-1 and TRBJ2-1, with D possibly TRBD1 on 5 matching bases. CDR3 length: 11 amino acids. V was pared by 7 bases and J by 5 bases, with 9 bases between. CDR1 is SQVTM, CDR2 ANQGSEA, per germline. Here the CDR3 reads CSEGSDNEQFF. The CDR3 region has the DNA TGCAGCGAGGGGTCGGACAATGAGCAGTTCTTC.

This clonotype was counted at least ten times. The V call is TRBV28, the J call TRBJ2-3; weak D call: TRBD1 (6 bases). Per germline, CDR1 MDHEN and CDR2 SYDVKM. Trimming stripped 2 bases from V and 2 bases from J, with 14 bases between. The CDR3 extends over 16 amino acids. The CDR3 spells CASSLEPVGATDTQYF. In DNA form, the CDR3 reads TGTGCCAGCAGTTTAGAGCCAGTGGGGGCCACAGATACGCAGTATTTT. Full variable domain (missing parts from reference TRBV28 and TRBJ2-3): DVKVTQSSRYLVKRTGEKVFLECVQDMDHENMFWYRQDPGLGLRLIYFSYDVKMKEKGDIPEGYSVSREKKERFSLILESASTNQTSMYLCASSLEPVGATDTQYFGPGTRLTVL.

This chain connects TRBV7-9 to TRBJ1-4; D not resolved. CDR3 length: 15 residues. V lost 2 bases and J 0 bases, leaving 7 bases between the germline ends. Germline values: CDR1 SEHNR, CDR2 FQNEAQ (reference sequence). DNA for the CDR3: TGTGCCAGCAGCTTACCCCGGACAACTAATGAAAAACTGTTTTTT. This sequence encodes CASSLPRTTNEKLFF.

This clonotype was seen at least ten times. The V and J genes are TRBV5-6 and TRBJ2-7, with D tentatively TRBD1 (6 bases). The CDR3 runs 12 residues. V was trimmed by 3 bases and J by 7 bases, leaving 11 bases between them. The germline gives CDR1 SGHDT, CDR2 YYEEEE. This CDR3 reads CASSWGTSEQYF. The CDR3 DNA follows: TGTGCCAGCAGCTGGGGGACATCGGAGCAGTACTTC.

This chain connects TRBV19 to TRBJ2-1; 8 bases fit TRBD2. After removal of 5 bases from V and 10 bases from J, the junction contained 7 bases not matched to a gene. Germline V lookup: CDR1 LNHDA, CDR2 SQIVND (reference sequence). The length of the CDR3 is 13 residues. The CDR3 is CASSFTSGYEQFF. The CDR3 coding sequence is TGTGCCAGTAGTTTCACTAGCGGCTACGAGCAGTTCTTC.

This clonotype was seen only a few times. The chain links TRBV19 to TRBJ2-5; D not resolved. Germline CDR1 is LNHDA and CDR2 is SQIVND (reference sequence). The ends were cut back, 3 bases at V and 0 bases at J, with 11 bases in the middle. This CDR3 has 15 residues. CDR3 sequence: CASSMDTGYQETQYF. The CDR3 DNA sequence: TGTGCCAGTAGTATGGATACCGGTTACCAAGAGACCCAGTACTTC.

CDR3 coding DNA: TGTGCCAGCAGTTCCACTAGCGGGGGGCGGTACAATGAGCAGTTCTTC. Protein: CASSSTSGGRYNEQFF. The V and J genes are TRBV12-3 or TRBV12-4 and TRBJ2-1; the match to TRBD2 covers 12 bases. This CDR3 contains 16 residues. The trim removed 4 bases at V and 4 bases at J, leaving 5 bases unmatched.

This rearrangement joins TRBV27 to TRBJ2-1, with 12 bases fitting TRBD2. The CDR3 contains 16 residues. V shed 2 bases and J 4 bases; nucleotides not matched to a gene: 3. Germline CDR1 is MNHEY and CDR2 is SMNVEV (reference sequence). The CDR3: CASSLVGLAGYNEQFF. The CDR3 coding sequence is TGTGCCAGCAGTTTAGTCGGACTAGCGGGGTACAATGAGCAGTTCTTC.

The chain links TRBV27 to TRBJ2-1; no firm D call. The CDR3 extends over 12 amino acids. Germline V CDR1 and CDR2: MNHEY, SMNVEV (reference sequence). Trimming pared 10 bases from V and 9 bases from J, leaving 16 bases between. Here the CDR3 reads CATRRVGIEQFF. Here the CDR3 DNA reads TGTGCCACTCGAAGAGTAGGGATTGAGCAGTTCTTC.

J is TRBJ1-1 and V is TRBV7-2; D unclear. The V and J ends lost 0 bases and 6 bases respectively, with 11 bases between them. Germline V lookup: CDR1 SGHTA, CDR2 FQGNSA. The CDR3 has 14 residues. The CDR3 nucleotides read TGTGCCAGCAGCTTAGCCCGCCCAGTCCCTGAAGCTTTCTTT. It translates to CASSLARPVPEAFF.

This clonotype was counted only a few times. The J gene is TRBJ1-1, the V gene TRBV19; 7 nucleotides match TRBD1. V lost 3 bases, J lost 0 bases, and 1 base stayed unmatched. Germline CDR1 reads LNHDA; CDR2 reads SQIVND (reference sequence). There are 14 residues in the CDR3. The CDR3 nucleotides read TGTGCCAGTAGTATCGGGACAGTGAACACTGAAGCTTTCTTT. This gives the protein CASSIGTVNTEAFF.

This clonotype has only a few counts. The CDR3 coding sequence is TGTGCCAGCAGCAGAGTGGGGGACGCCCGCTATGGCTACACCTTC. This gives the protein CASSRVGDARYGYTF. The rearrangement links TRBV6-2 or TRBV6-3 to TRBJ1-2; D possibly corresponds to TRBD1 (5 bases). Germline V gene lookup returns CDR1 MNHEY and CDR2 SVGEGT. Trimming took 6 bases from V and 4 from J, leaving 18 bases between them. The CDR3 runs to 15 residues.

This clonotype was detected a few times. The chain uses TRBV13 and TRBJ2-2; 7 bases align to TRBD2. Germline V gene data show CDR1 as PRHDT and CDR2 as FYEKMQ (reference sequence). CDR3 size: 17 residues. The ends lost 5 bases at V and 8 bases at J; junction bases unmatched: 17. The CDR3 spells CASSPPWRGTTPGELFF. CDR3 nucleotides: TGTGCCAGCAGCCCCCCCTGGCGGGGGACCACTCCGGGGGAGCTGTTTTTT.

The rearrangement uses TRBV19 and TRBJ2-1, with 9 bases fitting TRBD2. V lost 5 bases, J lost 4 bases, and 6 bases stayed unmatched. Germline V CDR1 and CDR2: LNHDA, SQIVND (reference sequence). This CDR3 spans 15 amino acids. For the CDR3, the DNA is TGTGCCAGTAGTCCCCGACTAGCGGTTTACAATGAGCAGTTCTTC. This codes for CASSPRLAVYNEQFF. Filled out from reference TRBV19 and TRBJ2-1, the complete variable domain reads DGGITQSPKYLFRKEGQNVTLSCEQNLNHDAMYWYRQDPGQGLRLIYYSQIVNDFQKGDIAEGYSVSREKKESFPLTVTSAQKNPTAFYLCASSPRLAVYNEQFFGPGTRLTVL.

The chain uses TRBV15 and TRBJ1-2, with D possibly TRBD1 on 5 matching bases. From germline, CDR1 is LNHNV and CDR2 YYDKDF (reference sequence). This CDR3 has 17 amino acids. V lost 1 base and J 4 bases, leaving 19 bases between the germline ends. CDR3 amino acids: CATSRASRTQGAYGYTF. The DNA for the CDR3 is TGTGCCACCAGCAGAGCCTCCCGCACGCAGGGCGCCTATGGCTACACCTTC. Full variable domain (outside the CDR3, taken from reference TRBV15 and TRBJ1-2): DAMVIQNPRYQVTQFGKPVTLSCSQTLNHNVMYWYQQKSSQAPKLLFHYYDKDFNNEADTPDNFQSRRPNTSFCFLDIRSPGLGDTAMYLCATSRASRTQGAYGYTFGSGTRLTVV.

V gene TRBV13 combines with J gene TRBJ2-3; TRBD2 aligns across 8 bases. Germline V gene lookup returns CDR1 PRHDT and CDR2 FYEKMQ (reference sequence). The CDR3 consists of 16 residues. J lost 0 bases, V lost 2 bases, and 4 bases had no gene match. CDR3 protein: CASSLWVAGSTDTQYF. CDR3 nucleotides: TGTGCCAGCAGCTTATGGGTAGCGGGGAGCACAGATACGCAGTATTTT. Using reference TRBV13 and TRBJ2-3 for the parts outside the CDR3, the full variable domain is AAGVIQSPRHLIKEKRETATLKCYPIPRHDTVYWYQQGPGQDPQFLISFYEKMQSDKGSIPDRFSAQQFSDYHSELNMSSLELGDSALYFCASSLWVAGSTDTQYFGPGTRLTVL.

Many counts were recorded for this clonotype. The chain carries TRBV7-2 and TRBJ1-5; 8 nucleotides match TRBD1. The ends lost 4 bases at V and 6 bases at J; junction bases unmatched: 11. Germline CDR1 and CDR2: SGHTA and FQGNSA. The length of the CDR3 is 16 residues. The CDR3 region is CASSSIAGGGSQPQHF. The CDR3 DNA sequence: TGTGCCAGCAGCTCCATTGCAGGGGGCGGGAGTCAGCCCCAGCATTTT.

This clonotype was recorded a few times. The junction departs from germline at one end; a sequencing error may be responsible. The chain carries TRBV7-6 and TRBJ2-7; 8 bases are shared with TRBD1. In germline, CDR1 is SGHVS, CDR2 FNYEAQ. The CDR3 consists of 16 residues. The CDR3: CASSFPQGDNVYEQYF. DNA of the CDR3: TGTGCTAGCAGCTTCCCACAGGGGGATAACGTCTACGAGCAGTACTTC.

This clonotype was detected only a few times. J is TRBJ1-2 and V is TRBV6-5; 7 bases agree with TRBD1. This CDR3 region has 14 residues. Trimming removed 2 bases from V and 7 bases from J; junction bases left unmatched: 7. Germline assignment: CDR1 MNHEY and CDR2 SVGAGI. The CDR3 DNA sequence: TGTGCCAGCAGTTACGGACAGGAGCTTCCTGGCTACACCTTC. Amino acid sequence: CASSYGQELPGYTF.

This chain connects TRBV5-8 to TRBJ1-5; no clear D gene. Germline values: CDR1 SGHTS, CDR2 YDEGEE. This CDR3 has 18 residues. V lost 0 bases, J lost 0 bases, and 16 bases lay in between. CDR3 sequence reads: CASSLVLTLGYSNQPQHF. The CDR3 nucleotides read TGTGCCAGCAGCTTGGTGTTAACTTTGGGTTATAGCAATCAGCCCCAGCATTTT. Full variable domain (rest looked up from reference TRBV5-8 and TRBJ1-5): EAGVTQSPTHLIKTRGQQATLRCSPISGHTSVYWYQQALGLGLQFLLWYDEGEERNRGNFPPRFSGRQFPNYSSELNVNALELEDSALYLCASSLVLTLGYSNQPQHFGDGTRLSIL.

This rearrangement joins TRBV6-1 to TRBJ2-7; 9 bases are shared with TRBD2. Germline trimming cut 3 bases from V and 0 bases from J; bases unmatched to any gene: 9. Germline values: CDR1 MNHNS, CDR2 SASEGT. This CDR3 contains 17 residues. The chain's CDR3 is CASSEVAGAFSSYEQYF. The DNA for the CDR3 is TGTGCCAGCAGTGAGGTAGCGGGGGCCTTTAGCTCCTACGAGCAGTACTTC.

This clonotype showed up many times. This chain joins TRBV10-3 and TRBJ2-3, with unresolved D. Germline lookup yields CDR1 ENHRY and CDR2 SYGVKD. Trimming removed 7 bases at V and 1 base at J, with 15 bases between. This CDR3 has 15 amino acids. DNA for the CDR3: TGTGCCATCACGGGCGCAGTGCTGGGCACAGATACGCAGTATTTT. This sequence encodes CAITGAVLGTDTQYF.

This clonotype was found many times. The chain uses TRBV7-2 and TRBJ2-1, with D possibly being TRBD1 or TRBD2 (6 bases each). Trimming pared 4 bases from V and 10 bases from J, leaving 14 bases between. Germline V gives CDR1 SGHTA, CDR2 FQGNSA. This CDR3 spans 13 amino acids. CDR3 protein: CASSSNTGAEQFF. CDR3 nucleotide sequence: TGTGCCAGCAGCTCGAATACGGGGGCCGAGCAGTTCTTC.

Written as DNA, the CDR3 is TGTGCCAGCAGTCAGGGCGGAGGGGAGCAGTACTTC. This translates into CASSQGGGEQYF. The chain employs TRBV28 and TRBJ2-7, with a weak D call TRBD2 (6 bases). V lost 5 bases, J lost 7 bases, and 12 bases lay in between. CDR3 length: 12 amino acids. Per germline, CDR1 MDHEN and CDR2 SYDVKM.

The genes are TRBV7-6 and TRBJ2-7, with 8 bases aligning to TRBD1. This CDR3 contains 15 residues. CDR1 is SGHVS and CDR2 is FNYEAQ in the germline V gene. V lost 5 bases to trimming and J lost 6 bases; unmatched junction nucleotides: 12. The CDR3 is CASSPMTGAEFEQYF. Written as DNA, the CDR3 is TGTGCCAGCAGCCCGATGACAGGGGCCGAATTCGAGCAGTACTTC. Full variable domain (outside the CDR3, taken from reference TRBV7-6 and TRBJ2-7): GAGVSQSPRYKVTKRGQDVALRCDPISGHVSLYWYRQALGQGPEFLTYFNYEAQQDKSGLPNDRFSAERPEGSISTLTIQRTEQRDSAMYRCASSPMTGAEFEQYFGPGTRLTVT.

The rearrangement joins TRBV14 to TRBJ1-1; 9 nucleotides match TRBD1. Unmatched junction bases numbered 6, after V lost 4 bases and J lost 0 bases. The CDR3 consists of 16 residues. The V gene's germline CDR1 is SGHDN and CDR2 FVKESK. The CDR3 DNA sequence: TGTGCCAGCAGCCCCGCCGGGACAGGGATGAACACTGAAGCTTTCTTT. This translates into CASSPAGTGMNTEAFF.

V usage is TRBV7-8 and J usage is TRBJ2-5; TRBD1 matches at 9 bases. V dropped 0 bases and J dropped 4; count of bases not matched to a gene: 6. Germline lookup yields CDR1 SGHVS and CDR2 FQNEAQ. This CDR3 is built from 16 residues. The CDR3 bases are TGTGCCAGCAGCTTAGCGGACAGGGGATTTGTAGAGACCCAGTACTTC. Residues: CASSLADRGFVETQYF.

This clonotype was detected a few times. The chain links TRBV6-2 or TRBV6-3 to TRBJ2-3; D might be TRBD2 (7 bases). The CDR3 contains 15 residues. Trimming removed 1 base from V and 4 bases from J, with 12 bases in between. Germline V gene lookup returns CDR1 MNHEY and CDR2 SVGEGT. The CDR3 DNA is TGTGCCAGCAGTTACTTCGGGGGGCCCGCAGATACGCAGTATTTT. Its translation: CASSYFGGPADTQYF.

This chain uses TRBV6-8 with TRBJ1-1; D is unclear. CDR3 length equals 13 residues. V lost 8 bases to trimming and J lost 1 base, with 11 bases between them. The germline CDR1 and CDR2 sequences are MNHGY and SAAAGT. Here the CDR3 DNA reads TGTGCCAGCTTAAGAGGAAAGAACACTGAAGCTTTCTTT. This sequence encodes CASLRGKNTEAFF.